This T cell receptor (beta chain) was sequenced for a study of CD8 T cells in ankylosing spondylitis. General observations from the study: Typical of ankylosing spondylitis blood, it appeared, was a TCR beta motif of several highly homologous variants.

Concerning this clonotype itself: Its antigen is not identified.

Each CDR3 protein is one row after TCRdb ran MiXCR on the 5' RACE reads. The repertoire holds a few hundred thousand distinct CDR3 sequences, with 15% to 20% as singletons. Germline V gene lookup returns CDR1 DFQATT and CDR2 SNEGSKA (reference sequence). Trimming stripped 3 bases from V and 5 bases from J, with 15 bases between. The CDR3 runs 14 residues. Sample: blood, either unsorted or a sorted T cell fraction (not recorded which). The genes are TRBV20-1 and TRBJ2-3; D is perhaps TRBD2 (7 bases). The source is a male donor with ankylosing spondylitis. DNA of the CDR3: TGCAGTGCTAGCGGGGGGCGGGGGAGAGATACGCAGTATTTT. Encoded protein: CSASGGRGRDTQYF.